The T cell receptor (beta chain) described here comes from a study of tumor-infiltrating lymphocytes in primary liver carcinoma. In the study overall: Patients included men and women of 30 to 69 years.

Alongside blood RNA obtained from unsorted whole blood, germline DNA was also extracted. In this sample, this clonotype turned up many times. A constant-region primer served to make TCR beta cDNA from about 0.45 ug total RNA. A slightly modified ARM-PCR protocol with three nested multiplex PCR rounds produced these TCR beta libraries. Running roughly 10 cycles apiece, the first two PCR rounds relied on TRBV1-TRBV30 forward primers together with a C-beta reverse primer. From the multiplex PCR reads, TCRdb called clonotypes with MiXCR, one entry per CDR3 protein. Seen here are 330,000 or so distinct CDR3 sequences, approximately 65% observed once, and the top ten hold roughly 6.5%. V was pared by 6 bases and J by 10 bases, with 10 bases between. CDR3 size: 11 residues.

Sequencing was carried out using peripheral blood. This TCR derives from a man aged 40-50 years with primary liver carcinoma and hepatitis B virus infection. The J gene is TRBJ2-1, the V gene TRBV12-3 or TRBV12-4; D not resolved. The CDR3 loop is CASSLTWEQFF. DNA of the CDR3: TGTGCCAGCAGCCTAACTTGGGAGCAGTTCTTC.